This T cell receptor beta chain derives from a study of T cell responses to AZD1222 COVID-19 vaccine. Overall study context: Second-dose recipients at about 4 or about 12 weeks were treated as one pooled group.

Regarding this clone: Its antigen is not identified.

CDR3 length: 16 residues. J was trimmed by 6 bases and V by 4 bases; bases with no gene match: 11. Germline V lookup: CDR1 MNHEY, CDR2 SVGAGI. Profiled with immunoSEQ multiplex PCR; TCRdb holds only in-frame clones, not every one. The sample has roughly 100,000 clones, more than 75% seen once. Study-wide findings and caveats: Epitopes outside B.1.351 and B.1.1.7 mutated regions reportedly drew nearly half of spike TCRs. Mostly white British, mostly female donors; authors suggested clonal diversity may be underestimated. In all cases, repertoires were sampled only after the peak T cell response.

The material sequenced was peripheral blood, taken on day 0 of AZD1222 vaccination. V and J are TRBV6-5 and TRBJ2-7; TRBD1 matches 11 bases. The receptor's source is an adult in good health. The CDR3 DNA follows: TGTGCCAGCAGTTCTTCACGGACAGGGGGCTTAGTCGAGCAGTACTTC. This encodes CASSSSRTGGLVEQYF.